This T cell receptor beta chain was identified in a study of OX40 agonist ivuxolimab in advanced cancers. Study-level information: At doses from 0.01 to 10 mg/kg, patients were given intravenous ivuxolimab every 2 weeks. Patients enrolled in dose escalation were diagnosed with hepatocellular carcinoma, melanoma, renal cell or head and neck cancer. Whole-study results and caveats: Dosing at 0.1 to 3.0 mg/kg was accompanied by clonal expansion of CD4+ and CD8+ blood T cells by week 6.

About this clone itself: No antigen is known for it.

This CDR3 spans 15 amino acids. Trimming left V 1 base short and J 3 bases short, with 12 bases between. Germline V gives CDR1 MNHEY, CDR2 SVGAGI. The table came from immunoSEQ multiplex PCR; TCRdb's copy has only in-frame clones and leaves some out. This table has roughly 80,000 clones, approximately 85% appearing once. The receptor's source is an adult with an advanced solid tumor such as melanoma, head and neck, liver or kidney cancer. Material: CD4+ or CD8+ T cells sorted from blood, obtained in a trial of the OX40 agonist ivuxolimab. The chain carries TRBV6-5 and TRBJ1-2; D remains ambiguous. The CDR3 loop is CASSYFGRSDYGYTF. DNA for the CDR3: TGTGCCAGCAGTTACTTCGGGCGTAGTGACTATGGCTACACCTTC.